These 5 T cell receptor beta chains came from one sample sequenced in a study of T cell responses to AZD1222 COVID-19 vaccine. Using immunoSEQ multiplex PCR, the repertoire was profiled, and TCRdb retains in-frame clones only, with some absent. The profile shows some 150,000 clones, around 91% of them singletons. The source material was peripheral blood, sampled on day 0 of AZD1222 vaccination. The receptors were gathered from an adult in good health.

Comments on this clone: At one boundary the junction diverges from the germline segment, which might be a read error. The J gene is TRBJ1-2, the V gene TRBV6-2 or TRBV6-3, with TRBD1 matching over 7 bases. This CDR3 has 14 amino acids. Germline CDR1 is MNHEY and CDR2 is SVGEGT. The DNA for the CDR3 is TGTGCCAGCAGTTCGACAGGGTTGGTATATGGCCACACCTTC. This sequence encodes CASSSTGLVYGHTF.

J is TRBJ1-1 and V is TRBV29-1; D is possibly TRBD1 (6 bases). The V gene lost 7 bases and the J gene lost 0 bases, with 12 bases spanning the gap. Germline V gene lookup returns CDR1 SQVTM and CDR2 ANQGSEA. The CDR3 totals 13 residues. The CDR3 DNA reads as TGCAGCGCCCGGACAGAGATGAACACTGAAGCTTTCTTT. Encoded protein: CSARTEMNTEAFF. The full variable domain, with the rest looked up from reference TRBV29-1 and TRBJ1-1, is SAVISQKPSRDICQRGTSLTIQCQVDSQVTMMFWYRQQPGQSLTLIATANQGSEATYESGFVIDKFPISRPNLTFSTLTVSNMSPEDSSIYLCSARTEMNTEAFFGQGTRLTVV.

The sample holds one count of this clone. The chain carries TRBV6-5 and TRBJ1-3; D ambiguous. This CDR3 has 15 amino acids. V shed 5 bases and J shed 0 bases, with 11 bases lying between them. Germline V gene data show CDR1 as MNHEY and CDR2 as SVGAGI. CDR3: CASSQQGYSGNTIYF. In DNA form, the CDR3 reads TGTGCCAGCAGTCAACAAGGATACTCTGGAAACACCATATATTTT.

CDR3 region: CASSLGGYGYTF. The CDR3 DNA is TGTGCCAGCAGTCTCGGGGGGTATGGCTACACCTTC. The V call is TRBV28, the J call TRBJ1-2, with a weak D call TRBD1 (5 bases). The germline gives CDR1 MDHEN, CDR2 SYDVKM. The CDR3 has 12 residues. Trimming cost V 5 bases and J 5 bases, with 9 bases left between them.

The chain couples TRBV5-6 to TRBJ1-3; 7 nucleotides align to TRBD1. This CDR3 has 15 residues. Germline CDR1 SGHDT, CDR2 YYEEEE. V was pared by 4 bases and J by 1 base, with 5 bases of the junction left unmatched. CDR3 DNA sequence: TGTGCCAGCAGCGCCGGGACAGCTTCTGGAAACACCATATATTTT. Translation: CASSAGTASGNTIYF.